These 32 T cell receptor beta chains came from one sample sequenced in a study of T cells in Graves' hyperthyroidism and ophthalmopathy. TCR beta CDR3 region amplification was performed from RNA transcripts. HTBI primers drove first-round RT-PCR of the TCR CDR3. TCRdb re-called the multiplex PCR reads through MiXCR, storing one row per CDR3 protein. The profile shows 250,000 or so distinct CDR3 sequences, about 15% of them singletons. Sequencing input: blood. The receptors come from a woman aged 45-65 years with Graves' hyperthyroidism that later progressed to Graves' ophthalmopathy.

The chain has TRBV25-1 and TRBJ2-7; no firm D call. The ends were cut back, 1 base at V and 2 bases at J, with 9 bases in the middle. Germline assignment: CDR1 MGHDK and CDR2 SYGVNS. The CDR3 length is 14 residues. The CDR3 sequence: CASSEWASAYEQYF. The CDR3 DNA reads TGTGCCAGCAGTGAATGGGCCAGCGCCTACGAGCAGTACTTC.

This clonotype came up many times. The chain is built from TRBV20-1 and TRBJ1-5; 7 bases map to TRBD1. Unmatched junction bases numbered 3, after V lost 6 bases and J lost 1 base. Germline V gene lookup returns CDR1 DFQATT and CDR2 SNEGSKA (reference sequence). The CDR3 has 13 amino acids. Here the CDR3 DNA reads TGCAGTGCCTGGGACAGAAGCAATCAGCCCCAGCATTTT. Amino acid sequence: CSAWDRSNQPQHF.

This clonotype was detected a few times. This sequence joins TRBV7-6 and TRBJ1-1; a possible D gene is TRBD1 (5 bases). Trimming took 3 bases from V and 2 from J, leaving 16 bases between them. This CDR3 comprises 16 residues. Germline V gene data show CDR1 as SGHVS and CDR2 as FNYEAQ. The CDR3: CASSLGLGDENTEAFF. CDR3 bases: TGTGCCAGCAGCTTGGGACTGGGAGACGAAAACACTGAAGCTTTCTTT.

There are many counts of this clonotype. V usage is TRBV28 and J usage is TRBJ1-1; D gene ambiguous. The CDR3 covers 13 residues. With 7 bases removed from V and 3 bases from J, the gap between germline ends came to 12 bases. Germline lookup yields CDR1 MDHEN and CDR2 SYDVKM. Written as DNA, the CDR3 is TGTGCCAGCATCGGGATTCAGGACACTGAAGCTTTCTTT. Translating it yields CASIGIQDTEAFF. Supplemented by reference TRBV28 and TRBJ1-1, the full variable domain reads DVKVTQSSRYLVKRTGEKVFLECVQDMDHENMFWYRQDPGLGLRLIYFSYDVKMKEKGDIPEGYSVSREKKERFSLILESASTNQTSMYLCASIGIQDTEAFFGQGTRLTVV.

This clonotype was seen repeatedly, ten times or more. The rearrangement joins TRBV20-1 to TRBJ2-3; 8 bases match TRBD2. Per the germline V gene, CDR1 is DFQATT and CDR2 is SNEGSKA (reference sequence). The CDR3 covers 15 residues. V gave up 6 bases and J gave up 0 bases; unmatched junction bases: 8. The CDR3 spells CSASGRGLSTDTQYF. The CDR3 nucleotides read TGCAGTGCAAGCGGGAGAGGGTTAAGCACAGATACGCAGTATTTT.

Ten or more counts support this clonotype. The V gene is TRBV6-1, the J gene TRBJ2-2, with 10 bases identical to TRBD2. The length of the CDR3 is 16 residues. CDR1 MNHNS and CDR2 SASEGT come from the germline V gene. J was trimmed by 8 bases and V by 6 bases; bases with no gene match: 12. The CDR3 reads CASRRRTSGWEGELFF. The CDR3 nucleotides are TGTGCCAGCAGACGACGGACTAGCGGATGGGAGGGGGAGCTGTTTTTT.

This clonotype has at least ten counts. The gene calls are TRBV28 and TRBJ2-1; 12 nucleotides align to TRBD2. This CDR3 has 16 amino acids. J was trimmed by 9 bases and V by 3 bases; bases with no gene match: 9. The germline V gene encodes CDR1 MDHEN and CDR2 SYDVKM. CDR3 region: CASSLRGTSGLGEQFF. Written as DNA, the CDR3 is TGTGCCAGCAGTTTGCGTGGGACTAGCGGGTTAGGTGAGCAGTTCTTC. The variable domain in full, completed from reference TRBV28 and TRBJ2-1, reads DVKVTQSSRYLVKRTGEKVFLECVQDMDHENMFWYRQDPGLGLRLIYFSYDVKMKEKGDIPEGYSVSREKKERFSLILESASTNQTSMYLCASSLRGTSGLGEQFFGPGTRLTVL.

Remarks on this clonotype: A single base separates this from a much larger clone, so it may be a read error. The chain links TRBV30 to TRBJ2-7; 10 positions match TRBD1. Germline V lookup: CDR1 GTSNPN, CDR2 SVGIG (reference sequence). Trimming at V came to 4 bases and at J to 2 bases, leaving 8 bases not matched to a gene. This CDR3 is built from 15 residues. Here the CDR3 DNA reads TGTGCCTGGATAAAGTTGGGACAGGGGCCCTACGAGCAGTACTTC. Translation: CAWIKLGQGPYEQYF.

The rearrangement uses TRBV20-1 and TRBJ2-3, with TRBD1 matching 8 bases. Germline-derived CDR1 and CDR2 are DFQATT and SNEGSKA (reference sequence). V lost 4 bases, J lost 0 bases, and 3 bases stayed unmatched. This CDR3 has 14 residues. CDR3 sequence (DNA): TGCAGTGCTAAAGACAGGGGAAGCACAGATACGCAGTATTTT. Translated: CSAKDRGSTDTQYF.

This clonotype has a count of ten or more. The gene calls are TRBV28 and TRBJ1-3; 9 nucleotides line up with TRBD1. The ends lost 7 bases at V and 8 bases at J; junction bases unmatched: 15. Germline CDR1 MDHEN, CDR2 SYDVKM. The CDR3 is 16 amino acids. CDR3: CASKGTPGQGIDTIYF. The CDR3 DNA reads as TGTGCCAGCAAAGGGACACCGGGACAGGGTATAGACACCATATATTTT.

In DNA form, the CDR3 reads TGTGCCAGCAGCTTATCGAACCAGGGGGGAGCTTTCTTT. Amino acid sequence: CASSLSNQGGAFF. The V and J genes are TRBV7-3 and TRBJ1-1; 7 bases align to TRBD1. Trimming removed 2 bases from V and 10 bases from J; junction bases left unmatched: 7. Germline loops: CDR1 SGHTA, CDR2 FQGTGA. The CDR3 runs 13 residues.

This clonotype was counted at least ten times. The chain recombines TRBV4-1 with TRBJ2-3; no clear D gene. Trimming stripped 3 bases from V and 2 bases from J, with 9 bases between. The CDR3 length is 14 residues. Looked up from germline, CDR1 is MGHRA and CDR2 is YSYEKL. CDR3 coding DNA: TGCGCCAGCAGCCATGTCTCCCCCACAGATACGCAGTATTTT. It codes for CASSHVSPTDTQYF.

This clonotype was recorded many times. The chain combines TRBV14 with TRBJ2-1, with a weak D call TRBD2 (5 bases). Looked up from germline, CDR1 is SGHDN and CDR2 is FVKESK. The CDR3 runs 12 residues. V was clipped by 4 bases and J by 8 bases, with 9 bases between them. CDR3 coding DNA: TGTGCCAGCAGCCTACGGGGTCATGAGCAGTTCTTC. Protein sequence: CASSLRGHEQFF. The full variable domain, in which reference TRBV14 and TRBJ2-1 provide the parts outside the CDR3, is EAGVTQFPSHSVIEKGQTVTLRCDPISGHDNLYWYRRVMGKEIKFLLHFVKESKQDESGMPNNRFLAERTGGTYSTLKVQPAELEDSGVYFCASSLRGHEQFFGPGTRLTVL.

There are many counts of this clonotype. The chain joins TRBV20-1 to TRBJ2-1; D unresolved. This CDR3 region has 14 residues. Deletions cut 0 bases from V and 3 bases from J, with 9 bases between. CDR1 is DFQATT, CDR2 SNEGSKA, per germline (reference sequence). CDR3 sequence reads: CSAREGLIYNEQFF. The CDR3 bases are TGCAGTGCTAGAGAGGGCCTCATCTACAATGAGCAGTTCTTC.

This clonotype was detected many times. This chain uses TRBV7-6 with TRBJ2-1; TRBD2 matches 7 bases. Germline-derived CDR1 and CDR2 are SGHVS and FNYEAQ. V shed 4 bases, J shed 0 bases, and the junction held 6 bases outside the gene matches. The CDR3 length is 16 residues. The CDR3 reads CASSSAGGSSYNEQFF. As DNA, the CDR3 is TGTGCCAGCAGCTCGGCGGGCGGGAGCTCCTACAATGAGCAGTTCTTC.

This clonotype was seen repeatedly, ten times or more. The chain couples TRBV10-3 to TRBJ2-7; 11 bases are a match to TRBD1. CDR1 is ENHRY, CDR2 SYGVKD, per germline. The J segment lost 3 bases and the V segment lost 3 bases, leaving 7 bases of the junction unmatched. The CDR3 has 16 residues. This chain's CDR3 is CAISDRTGTGGYEQYF. As DNA, the CDR3 is TGTGCCATCAGTGATCGCACCGGGACAGGGGGCTACGAGCAGTACTTC.

Here the CDR3 reads CAISRKTSAVNEQFF. CDR3 bases: TGTGCCATCAGTCGAAAGACTAGCGCCGTCAATGAGCAGTTCTTC. This chain links TRBV10-3 with TRBJ2-1, with TRBD2 matching 8 bases. The germline CDR1 and CDR2 sequences are ENHRY and SYGVKD. The J segment lost 6 bases and the V segment lost 5 bases, leaving 9 bases of the junction unmatched. The CDR3 is 15 amino acids.

This clonotype was detected only a few times. The chain uses TRBV5-8 and TRBJ2-7; TRBD1 matches 7 bases. With V trimmed by 4 bases and J by 1 base, 11 bases remained unmatched. The CDR3 is 16 amino acids. Germline values: CDR1 SGHTS, CDR2 YDEGEE. The CDR3 here is CASSQRRQGVSYEQYF. In DNA form, the CDR3 reads TGTGCCAGCAGCCAGAGGAGACAGGGTGTATCCTACGAGCAGTACTTC.

This clonotype was detected many times. The gene calls are TRBV6-1 and TRBJ2-1; 8 nucleotides agree with TRBD2. V was pared by 1 base and J by 7 bases, with 9 bases of the junction left unmatched. The V gene's germline CDR1 is MNHNS and CDR2 SASEGT. CDR3 length: 16 amino acids. In DNA form, the CDR3 reads TGTGCCAGCAGTGAAGGGTGGGGACTAGATCGTAATGAGCAGTTCTTC. It is translated as CASSEGWGLDRNEQFF.

V is TRBV5-1 and J is TRBJ1-1; no clear D. V lost 6 bases and J lost 2, with 11 bases in between. Germline CDR1 is SGHRS and CDR2 is YFSETQ. The CDR3 totals 13 residues. In DNA, the CDR3 is TGCGCCAGCACCTGGGGAGCCAACACTGAAGCTTTCTTT. It is translated as CASTWGANTEAFF.

This clonotype was seen ten or more times. This sequence joins TRBV30 and TRBJ1-1; D is undetermined. The CDR3 covers 11 residues. The V end lost 3 bases, the J end lost 4 bases, and 6 bases lay between the germline ends. CDR1 and CDR2 from the germline V gene are GTSNPN and SVGIG (reference sequence). The CDR3 sequence is CAWRRSTEAFF. CDR3 nucleotide sequence: TGTGCCTGGAGAAGGAGCACTGAAGCTTTCTTT.

This clonotype was detected many times. The genes are TRBV3-1 and TRBJ2-1, with D perhaps matching TRBD1 or TRBD2 (5 bases each). The ends were cut back, 6 bases at V and 5 bases at J, with 20 bases in the middle. Germline-derived CDR1 and CDR2 are LGHDT and YNNKEL (reference sequence). The CDR3 contains 16 residues. In DNA form, the CDR3 reads TGTGCCAGCAGACGCAACTTAGAGGAGGACAACAATGAGCAGTTCTTC. Translating it yields CASRRNLEEDNNEQFF.

This clonotype was picked up many times. The rearrangement uses TRBV10-2 and TRBJ2-1, with D possibly TRBD2 on 6 matching bases. Trimming took off 4 bases at V and 12 bases at J, with 10 bases between the two ends. Germline CDR1 WSHSY, CDR2 SAAADI. CDR3 length: 11 residues. The CDR3 sequence: CASSGGMGQFF. In DNA form, the CDR3 reads TGCGCCAGCAGTGGCGGGATGGGGCAGTTCTTC.

This clonotype was seen at least ten times. The CDR3 DNA reads as TGTGCCAGCATTCGAAGCGGGAGGGCTGACGAGCAGTACTTC. It translates to CASIRSGRADEQYF. The chain is built from TRBV2 and TRBJ2-7, with 10 bases that match TRBD2. The CDR3 is 14 residues long. Trimming took 7 bases from V and 5 from J; bases not matched to a gene: 8. Germline V gene data show CDR1 as SNHLY and CDR2 as FYNNEI.

This clonotype was found many times. V usage is TRBV18 and J usage is TRBJ1-5; TRBD1 might be the D (5 bases). The CDR3 consists of 17 residues. The V end was cut by 2 bases, the J end by 2 bases, with 16 bases between. In germline, CDR1 is KGHSH, CDR2 LQKENI. CDR3 nucleotide sequence: TGTGCCAGCTCACCAACGCCCCCCCAGGGACGCAATCAGCCCCAGCATTTT. As protein: CASSPTPPQGRNQPQHF. Together with reference TRBV18 and TRBJ1-5, the CDR3 gives the full variable domain: NAGVMQNPRHLVRRRGQEARLRCSPMKGHSHVYWYRQLPEEGLKFMVYLQKENIIDESGMPKERFSAEFPKEGPSILRIQQVVRGDSAAYFCASSPTPPQGRNQPQHFGDGTRLSIL.

This clonotype showed up many times. V usage is TRBV20-1 and J usage is TRBJ2-3, with D perhaps matching TRBD2 (5 bases). From germline, CDR1 is DFQATT and CDR2 SNEGSKA (reference sequence). The CDR3 consists of 11 residues. V lost 3 bases and J 4 bases, leaving 5 bases between the germline ends. CDR3 in DNA: TGCAGTGCTAGGGAGGCAGATACGCAGTATTTT. It specifies CSAREADTQYF.

Concerning this clonotype itself: Germline is not matched at one junction end, which may reflect a read error. The chain employs TRBV7-9 and TRBJ2-4; D may match TRBD1 or TRBD2 (5 bases each). The germline CDR1 and CDR2 sequences are SEHNR and FQNEAQ (reference sequence). This CDR3 has 15 residues. The CDR3 is CASSQTPGTQNIQYF. For the CDR3, the DNA is TGCGCCAGCAGCCAAACCCCAGGGACCCAAAACATTCAGTACTTC. The full variable domain, with the rest looked up from reference TRBV7-9 and TRBJ2-4, is DTGVSQNPRHKITKRGQNVTFRCDPISEHNRLYWYRQTLGQGPEFLTYFQNEAQLEKSRLLSDRFSAERPKGSFSTLEIQRTEQGDSAMYLCASSQTPGTQNIQYFGAGTRLSVL.

The chain couples TRBV18 to TRBJ1-1; D may be TRBD1 (6 bases). The CDR3 contains 14 residues. V dropped 4 bases and J dropped 2 bases, with 11 bases sitting between them. CDR1 and CDR2 (germline): KGHSH, LQKENI. The CDR3 DNA sequence: TGTGCCAGCTCACAAACAGGGTTTAACACTGAAGCTTTCTTT. Amino acids: CASSQTGFNTEAFF.

This clonotype was seen many times. The chain recombines TRBV2 with TRBJ2-1; 12 positions agree with TRBD2. V shed 4 bases and J 8 bases; nucleotides not matched to a gene: 3. The CDR3 sequence is 14 residues long. Germline CDR1 SNHLY, CDR2 FYNNEI. CDR3 sequence reads: CASSGTSGIDEQFF. CDR3 coding DNA: TGTGCCAGCAGTGGGACTAGCGGGATCGATGAGCAGTTCTTC.

In DNA form, the CDR3 reads TGTGCCAGCAGACCCGGTTTAGGTCCTCACGAGCAGTACTTC. It codes for CASRPGLGPHEQYF. The chain joins TRBV13 to TRBJ2-7; D not resolved. Per germline, CDR1 PRHDT and CDR2 FYEKMQ (reference sequence). The germline V and J ends were trimmed by 6 bases and 5 bases, with 17 bases remaining between them. The CDR3 length is 14 residues.

In regard to this clonotype: Possible read error: a much larger clone is one base away. The gene calls are TRBV28 and TRBJ1-2; D is unclear. Between the trimmed V and J ends, which lost 8 bases and 8 bases, there was a span of 15 bases. This CDR3 region has 12 residues. Germline V gene sequence: CDR1 MDHEN, CDR2 SYDVKM. CDR3 amino acids: CASEEDVSGYTF. The CDR3 DNA reads as TGTGCCAGCGAAGAGGATGTTTCGGGCTACACCTTC.

This clonotype showed up many times. The chain links TRBV6-1 to TRBJ2-7; TRBD2 aligns across 11 bases. V dropped 6 bases and J dropped 3; count of bases not matched to a gene: 10. CDR1 is MNHNS and CDR2 is SASEGT in the germline V gene. The CDR3 has 16 residues. CDR3 in amino acids: CASSETLTSGDYEQYF. The DNA of the CDR3 is TGTGCCAGCAGCGAAACTCTGACTAGCGGGGACTACGAGCAGTACTTC.